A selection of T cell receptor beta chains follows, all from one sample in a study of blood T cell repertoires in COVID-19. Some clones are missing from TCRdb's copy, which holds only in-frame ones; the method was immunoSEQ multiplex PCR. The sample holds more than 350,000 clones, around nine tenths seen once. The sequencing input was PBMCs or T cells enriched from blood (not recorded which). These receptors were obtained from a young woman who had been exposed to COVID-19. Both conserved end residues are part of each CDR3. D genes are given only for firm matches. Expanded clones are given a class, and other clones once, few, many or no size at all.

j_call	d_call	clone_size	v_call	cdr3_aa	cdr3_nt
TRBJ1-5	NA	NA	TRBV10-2	CASSDMGGSNQPQHF	TGCGCCAGCAGTGATATGGGAGGGAGCAATCAGCCCCAGCATTTT
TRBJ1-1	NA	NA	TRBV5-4	CASSLDGELVEAFF	TGTGCCAGCAGCTTGGATGGGGAGTTGGTAGAAGCTTTCTTT
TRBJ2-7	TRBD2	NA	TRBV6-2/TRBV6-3	CASSYSIGLAGGISYEQYF	TGTGCCAGCAGTTACTCGATTGGGCTAGCGGGGGGGATCTCCTACGAGCAGTACTTC
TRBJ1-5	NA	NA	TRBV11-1	CASSEQGSNQPQHF	TGTGCCAGCAGCGAGCAGGGAAGCAATCAGCCCCAGCATTTT
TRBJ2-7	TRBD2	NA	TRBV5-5	CASSLGVWTSGIYEQYF	TGTGCCAGCAGCTTGGGAGTTTGGACTAGCGGAATCTACGAGCAGTACTTC
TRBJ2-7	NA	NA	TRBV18	CASSPQGVHYEQYF	TGTGCCAGCTCACCACAAGGGGTACACTACGAGCAGTACTTC
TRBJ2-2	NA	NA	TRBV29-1	CSVDPQGTGELFF	TGCAGCGTTGACCCACAGGGCACCGGGGAGCTGTTTTTT
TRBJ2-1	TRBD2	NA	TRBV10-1	CASSDLHGLAVTSYNEQFF	TGCGCCAGCAGTGACCTACACGGACTAGCGGTAACCTCCTACAATGAGCAGTTCTTC
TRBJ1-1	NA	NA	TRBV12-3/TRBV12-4	CASSTVGAEAFF	TGTGCCAGCAGTACCGTAGGGGCTGAAGCTTTCTTT
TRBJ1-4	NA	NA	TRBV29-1	CSVAEGRLRNEKLFF	TGCAGCGTTGCGGAGGGGCGCCTGCGAAATGAAAAACTGTTTTTT
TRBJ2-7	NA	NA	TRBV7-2	CASSLDRRASEFYEQYF	TGTGCCAGCAGCTTAGATCGTCGGGCTAGCGAGTTCTACGAGCAGTACTTC
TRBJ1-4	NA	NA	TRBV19	CASSKTGQPINEKLFF	TGTGCCAGTAGTAAGACTGGACAGCCTATTAATGAAAAACTGTTTTTT
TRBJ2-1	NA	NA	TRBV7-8	CASSLGGGGRHNEQFF	TGTGCCAGCAGCTTAGGGGGAGGGGGGAGGCACAATGAGCAGTTCTTC
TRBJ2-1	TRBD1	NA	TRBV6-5	CASSFSGQGNDEQFF	TGTGCCAGCAGTTTTTCGGGACAGGGTAACGATGAGCAGTTCTTC
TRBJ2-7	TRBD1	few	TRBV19	CASSTTGGSYEQYF	TGTGCCAGTAGTACAACAGGGGGCTCCTACGAGCAGTACTTC
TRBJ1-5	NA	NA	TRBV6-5	CASSPTYYQPQHF	TGTGCCAGCAGCCCCACTTACTATCAGCCCCAGCATTTT
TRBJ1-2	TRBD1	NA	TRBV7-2	CASSLETGHGYTF	TGTGCCAGCAGCTTAGAGACAGGGCATGGCTACACCTTC
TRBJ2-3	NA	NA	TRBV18	CASSRIGGASTDTQYF	TGTGCCAGCTCACGGATAGGGGGGGCCAGCACAGATACGCAGTATTTT
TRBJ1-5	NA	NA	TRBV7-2	CASSTGQNNQPQHF	TGTGCCAGCAGCACAGGACAGAACAATCAGCCCCAGCATTTT
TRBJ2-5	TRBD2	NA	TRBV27	CASKYLAGGDGETQYF	TGTGCCAGCAAATACTTAGCGGGAGGGGACGGGGAGACCCAGTACTTC
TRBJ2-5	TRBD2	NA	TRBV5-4	CASSLYLAGQETQYF	TGTGCCAGCAGCTTGTATCTAGCGGGGCAAGAGACCCAGTACTTC
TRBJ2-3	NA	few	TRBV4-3	CASSQDRVGRDLQTDTQYF	TGCGCCAGCAGCCAAGATCGGGTGGGGAGAGACTTACAGACAGATACGCAGTATTTT
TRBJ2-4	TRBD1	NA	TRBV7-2	CASSFQPTGVKNIQYF	TGTGCCAGCAGCTTCCAACCGACAGGGGTTAAAAACATTCAGTACTTC
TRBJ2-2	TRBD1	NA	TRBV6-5	CASRGQGAGELFF	TGTGCCAGCAGGGGGCAGGGGGCCGGGGAGCTGTTTTTT
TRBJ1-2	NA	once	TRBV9	CASSVALWGGTNYGYTF	TGTGCCAGCAGCGTAGCTCTGTGGGGAGGGACTAACTATGGCTACACCTTC
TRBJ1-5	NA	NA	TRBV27	CASSLSPSYQPQHF	TGTGCCAGCAGTTTATCCCCCTCGTATCAGCCCCAGCATTTT
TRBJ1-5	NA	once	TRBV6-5	CASSYGKGSNQPQHF	TGTGCCAGCAGTTATGGGAAGGGGAGCAATCAGCCCCAGCATTTT
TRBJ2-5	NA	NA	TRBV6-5	CASSRRRQDTTQYF	TGTGCCAGCAGCCGCCGACGACAGGACACGACCCAGTACTTC
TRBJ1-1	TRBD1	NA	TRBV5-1	CASSQQGGSTEAFF	TGCGCCAGCAGCCAACAGGGGGGATCCACTGAAGCTTTCTTT
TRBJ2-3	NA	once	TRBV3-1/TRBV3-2	CASTNSPGSPQYF	TGTGCCAGCACAAACTCCCCTGGGAGCCCGCAGTATTTT
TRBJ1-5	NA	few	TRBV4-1	CPTGDQPQHF	TGCCCGACCGGGGATCAGCCCCAGCATTTT
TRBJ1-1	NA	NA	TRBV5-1	CASSLGQTEAFF	TGCGCCAGCAGCTTGGGACAGACTGAAGCTTTCTTT
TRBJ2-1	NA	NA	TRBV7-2	CASSSPRERRGEQFF	TGTGCCAGCAGCTCCCCCCGGGAGAGGCGGGGTGAGCAGTTCTTC
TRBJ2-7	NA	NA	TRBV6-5	CASSYSDKSYEQYF	TGTGCCAGCAGTTACTCGGACAAATCCTACGAGCAGTACTTC
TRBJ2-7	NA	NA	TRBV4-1	CASSQDIAQGNSYEQYF	TGCGCCAGCAGCCAAGATATTGCTCAGGGGAACTCCTACGAGCAGTACTTC
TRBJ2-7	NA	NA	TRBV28	CASSKTPRANEQYF	TGTGCCAGCAGCAAAACCCCGCGGGCCAACGAGCAGTACTTC
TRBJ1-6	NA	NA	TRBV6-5	CASSYDSGANSPLHF	TGTGCCAGCAGTTACGATTCAGGGGCGAATTCACCCCTCCACTTT
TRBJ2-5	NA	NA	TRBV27	CASSLSPKETQYF	TGTGCCAGCAGTTTATCACCTAAAGAGACCCAGTACTTC
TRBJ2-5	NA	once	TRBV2	CASSRSGTQETQYF	TGTGCCAGCAGTCGATCCGGGACTCAAGAGACCCAGTACTTC
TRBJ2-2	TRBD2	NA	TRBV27	CASSSHFGGAGELFF	TGTGCCAGCAGTTCGCATTTCGGGGGGGCCGGGGAGCTGTTTTTT
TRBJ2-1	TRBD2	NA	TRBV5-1	CASRPTSGGAYNEQFF	TGCGCCAGCAGACCGACTAGCGGGGGCGCCTACAATGAGCAGTTCTTC
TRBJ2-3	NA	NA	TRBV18	CASSPPATVDTQYF	TGTGCCAGCTCACCACCGGCGACAGTGGATACGCAGTATTTT
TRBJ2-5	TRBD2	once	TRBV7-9	CASSLNGREPQETQYF	TGTGCCAGCAGCTTAAATGGGCGGGAGCCCCAAGAGACCCAGTACTTC
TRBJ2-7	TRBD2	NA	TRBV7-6	CASSLGLSASGRNEQYF	TGTGCCAGCAGCTTAGGATTGAGCGCTAGCGGGAGAAACGAGCAGTACTTC
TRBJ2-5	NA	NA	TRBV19	CASSRGRTAKETQYF	TGTGCCAGTAGCCGCGGAAGGACAGCTAAAGAGACCCAGTACTTC
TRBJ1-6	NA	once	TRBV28	CASSPQNNSPLHF	TGTGCCAGCAGCCCACAGAATAATTCACCCCTCCACTTT
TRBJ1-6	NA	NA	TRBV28	CASIQAPTYNSPLHF	TGTGCCAGCATCCAGGCCCCTACCTATAATTCACCCCTCCACTTT
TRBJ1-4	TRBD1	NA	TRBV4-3	CASSQSTGINEKLFF	TGCGCCAGCAGCCAATCGACAGGGATTAATGAAAAACTGTTTTTT
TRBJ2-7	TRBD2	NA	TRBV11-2	CASSPGLAGPYEQYF	TGTGCCAGCAGTCCCGGACTAGCGGGACCCTACGAGCAGTACTTC